The present entry profiles one TCR beta chain with its context. The CDR3 totals 15 residues. J gave up 8 bases and V 7 bases, and 13 bases lay outside the gene matches. The germline gives CDR1 MDHEN, CDR2 SYDVKM. The protocol was immunoSEQ multiplex PCR, while the TCRdb copy is restricted to in-frame clones and leaves out a portion. Of under 50,000 clones listed, over 75% were seen once; the top ten hold approximately 1.2%. These data originate in a study of memory CD8 T cells in hepatitis C reinfection. Study-wide background: A couple of donors cleared primary HCV but became chronic after reinfection. Peak reinfection samples were taken 3 to 8 weeks after detection.

Time point reported: peak reinfection, 3 to 8 weeks after reinfection detection. TCR sequencing was done directly ex vivo on sorted cells, without expansion in vitro. Sequencing used naive CD8+ T cells sorted from blood. The origin of this receptor is a man between 18 and 29 years old with hepatitis C virus infection. The chain combines TRBV28 with TRBJ2-1, with 8 bases matching TRBD1. DNA of the CDR3: TGTGCCAGCAACCTGCCCGACAGGGGAATTGATGAGCAGTTCTTC. Translated, it gives CASNLPDRGIDEQFF.